A selection of T cell receptor beta chains follows, all from one sample in a study of early T cells in non-severe SARS-CoV-2 infection. TCRdb reanalysed the 5' RACE reads using MiXCR and keeps one entry per CDR3 protein. The sample contains tens of thousands of distinct CDR3 sequences, approximately 6.2% of which appear only once. The specimen was whole blood. These receptors were taken from an adult who was a healthcare worker with PCR-confirmed SARS-CoV-2 infection or an uninfected control (not recorded which). Each CDR3 is given with its conserved first and last residue. The D gene is left open where the match is weak. The size of a clone is reported for some rows only, either as once, few or many, or as a class for expanded clones.

d_gene,v_gene,abundance,j_gene,CDR3nt,CDR3aa
TRBD2,TRBV29-1,few,TRBJ2-5,TGCAGCGTTGCCCCCAGCGGGGGCCTTTCTCAAGAGACCCAGTACTTC,CSVAPSGGLSQETQYF
TRBD2,TRBV4-1,few,TRBJ2-3,TGCGCCAGCAGCCAACCTGTAGCGGGGGTCCGCGATACGCAGTATTTT,CASSQPVAGVRDTQYF
-,TRBV5-4,many,TRBJ2-3,TGTGCCAGCAGCCCCGTGGGGGTGGATACGCAGTATTTT,CASSPVGVDTQYF
-,TRBV28,few,TRBJ1-6,TGTGCCAGCAGTTCTTCCGGGTCTGGGGATTCACCCCTCCACTTT,CASSSSGSGDSPLHF
-,TRBV6-6,many,TRBJ1-5,TGTGCCAGCAGTTTTGCGGACTCTGGCAATCAGCCCCAGCATTTT,CASSFADSGNQPQHF
-,TRBV30,many,TRBJ2-7,TGTGCCTGGAGTGTCAAGGGTCCCGAGCAGTACTTC,CAWSVKGPEQYF
TRBD1,TRBV6-2/TRBV6-3,many,TRBJ2-7,TGTGCCAGCAGTACCTGGACAGGCGGTCTATCTGACGAGCAGTACTTC,CASSTWTGGLSDEQYF
-,TRBV12-3/TRBV12-4,many,TRBJ1-6,TGTGCCAGCAGTTGGTCCGAGTCACCCCTCCACTTT,CASSWSESPLHF
-,TRBV4-3,few,TRBJ1-1,TGCGCCAGCAGCCACCAACTCCGGGCCACTGAAGCTTTCTTT,CASSHQLRATEAFF
-,TRBV5-5,few,TRBJ2-1,TGTGCCAGCAGCAATCTAGTTAATGAGCAGTTCTTC,CASSNLVNEQFF
TRBD1,TRBV27,-,TRBJ1-6,TGTGCCAGCAGTTACCTGGACAGGGGGCATTCACCCCTCCACTTT,CASSYLDRGHSPLHF
-,TRBV11-2,many,TRBJ2-6,TGTGCCAGCAGCTTAGGGGACGGACAGACCTCTGGGGCCAACGTCCTGACTTTC,CASSLGDGQTSGANVLTF
TRBD1,TRBV6-6,-,TRBJ1-5,TGTGCCAGCACTGGGGGGACAGGGATTCAGCCCCAGCATTTT,CASTGGTGIQPQHF
-,TRBV7-3,-,TRBJ2-1,TGTGCCAGCAGCTTAGTCCTAGCCGACTACAATGAGCAGTTCTTC,CASSLVLADYNEQFF
-,TRBV7-2,-,TRBJ2-2,TGTGCCAGCAGCTTAGGAGGGTGGGACACCGGGGAGCTGTTTTTT,CASSLGGWDTGELFF
-,TRBV7-2,many,TRBJ1-3,TGTGCCAGCAGCTTAGCGGTGGGCCTCTCTGGAAACACCATATATTTT,CASSLAVGLSGNTIYF
-,TRBV6-1,few,TRBJ2-3,TGTGCCAGCAGTTACACCCCAGTACCCACAGATACGCAGTATTTT,CASSYTPVPTDTQYF
-,TRBV5-4,-,TRBJ2-7,TGTGCCAGCAGCTTAGTCGGGACATCCTCCTACGAGCAGTACTTC,CASSLVGTSSYEQYF